These 25 T cell receptor beta chains originate from one sample sequenced in a study of cytomegalovirus exposure and HLA in healthy donors. Some clones are missing from TCRdb's copy, which holds only in-frame ones; the method was immunoSEQ multiplex PCR. In the table there are just over 80,000 clones, about 96% of which are singletons. Sample: PBMCs. The receptors shown here come from a woman in her late teens or twenties in good health and CMV-seronegative.

This chain uses TRBV9 with TRBJ2-7; D is unclear. The CDR3 has 13 residues. V was trimmed by 0 bases and J by 2 bases, leaving 6 bases between them. CDR1 is SGDLS, CDR2 YYNGEE, per germline. The CDR3 here is CASSVDTPYEQYF. DNA for the CDR3: TGTGCCAGCAGCGTAGATACTCCCTACGAGCAGTACTTC.

This chain connects TRBV6-1 to TRBJ1-3; D uncertain. The CDR3 length is 14 residues. Trimming removed 3 bases from V and 0 bases from J, with 6 bases in between. Germline lookup yields CDR1 MNHNS and CDR2 SASEGT. Written as DNA, the CDR3 is TGTGCCAGCAGTGACACTTACTCTGGAAACACCATATATTTT. As protein: CASSDTYSGNTIYF.

The CDR3, as DNA: TGTGCCAGCAGTAAATCTAGCGGTGGCTACACCTTC. The encoded protein is CASSKSSGGYTF. The chain carries TRBV6-5 and TRBJ1-2; D is unclear. CDR1 and CDR2 from the germline V gene are MNHEY and SVGAGI. The length of the CDR3 is 12 residues. V was shortened by 5 bases and J by 7 bases, with 11 bases between the two germline ends.

V usage is TRBV5-1 and J usage is TRBJ2-3, with 7 nucleotides matching TRBD2. The CDR3 contains 16 residues. V shed 5 bases, J shed 2 bases, and the junction held 11 bases outside the gene matches. Germline V gene data show CDR1 as SGHRS and CDR2 as YFSETQ. This CDR3 is CASSYGLSGNTDTQYF. The DNA of the CDR3 is TGCGCCAGCAGTTATGGACTAAGCGGGAACACAGATACGCAGTATTTT.

The gene calls are TRBV2 and TRBJ1-1; D unclear. Trimming cost V 8 bases and J 1 base, with 5 bases left between them. This CDR3 is 11 amino acids long. The germline gives CDR1 SNHLY, CDR2 FYNNEI. CDR3 sequence: CASRRNTEAFF. For the CDR3, the DNA is TGTGCCAGCCGGAGGAACACTGAAGCTTTCTTT.

The chain has TRBV10-3 and TRBJ1-3; TRBD1 agrees at 7 bases. The CDR3 extends over 18 amino acids. Germline values: CDR1 ENHRY, CDR2 SYGVKD. Losses at the gene ends were 1 base for V and 8 bases for J; bases not matched to a gene: 17. The CDR3 nucleotides are TGTGCCATCAGTGAGTATCCTCAGGGGGTTACCGGCCCGGACACCATATATTTT. Translating gives CAISEYPQGVTGPDTIYF.

The chain uses TRBV28 and TRBJ1-5, with 11 bases identical to TRBD1. Germline V gene data show CDR1 as MDHEN and CDR2 as SYDVKM. The CDR3 totals 16 residues. The ends lost 5 bases at V and 7 bases at J; junction bases unmatched: 10. The CDR3: CASSPDGQGASQPQHF. The CDR3 DNA reads TGTGCCAGCAGTCCAGACGGACAGGGGGCGAGCCAGCCCCAGCATTTT.

The V call is TRBV11-2, the J call TRBJ2-7; no reliable D call. The germline gives CDR1 SGHAT, CDR2 FQNNGV. V was pared by 1 base and J by 0 bases, with 10 bases between. The CDR3 has 15 residues. The DNA of the CDR3 is TGTGCCAGCAGCTTAGGTGCCGGTATCTCCTACGAGCAGTACTTC. It yields the protein CASSLGAGISYEQYF.

The CDR3 spells CAISEPLTSGSSWNEQFF. The DNA of the CDR3 is TGTGCCATCAGTGAGCCATTGACTAGCGGGAGCTCTTGGAATGAGCAGTTCTTC. V is TRBV10-3 and J is TRBJ2-1, with 12 bases matching TRBD2. CDR1 ENHRY and CDR2 SYGVKD come from the germline V gene. V was pared by 2 bases and J by 7 bases, with 12 bases of the junction left unmatched. This CDR3 region has 18 residues.

The chain links TRBV9 to TRBJ2-7; D is uncertain. The ends were cut back, 2 bases at V and 6 bases at J, with 12 bases in the middle. CDR3 length: 13 residues. Per germline, CDR1 SGDLS and CDR2 YYNGEE. The CDR3 reads CASSVLSGAEQYF. CDR3 DNA sequence: TGTGCCAGCAGCGTGTTATCGGGTGCCGAGCAGTACTTC.

The gene calls are TRBV2 and TRBJ1-5, with 8 nucleotides matching TRBD1. Unmatched junction bases numbered 8, after V lost 7 bases and J lost 6 bases. The CDR3 contains 14 residues. Looked up from germline, CDR1 is SNHLY and CDR2 is FYNNEI. The DNA of the CDR3 is TGTGCCAGCAACCTGGGACAGGACGCTCAGCCCCAGCATTTT. Translation: CASNLGQDAQPQHF.

The chain carries TRBV7-9 and TRBJ1-2; D remains ambiguous. There are 15 residues in the CDR3. Germline CDR1 SEHNR, CDR2 FQNEAQ (reference sequence). The V gene lost 1 base and the J gene lost 4 bases, with 13 bases spanning the gap. CDR3 protein: CASSLDGRSGYGYTF. Written as DNA, the CDR3 is TGTGCCAGCAGCTTAGATGGGAGGTCAGGCTATGGCTACACCTTC. The whole variable domain, remainder taken from reference TRBV7-9 and TRBJ1-2, is DTGVSQNPRHKITKRGQNVTFRCDPISEHNRLYWYRQTLGQGPEFLTYFQNEAQLEKSRLLSDRFSAERPKGSFSTLEIQRTEQGDSAMYLCASSLDGRSGYGYTFGSGTRLTVV.

J is TRBJ2-3 and V is TRBV4-1, with 10 bases that match TRBD2. Trimming cost V 3 bases and J 1 base; bases outside gene matches: 7. Germline V lookup: CDR1 MGHRA, CDR2 YSYEKL. CDR3 size: 17 residues. CDR3 residues: CASSQQPLAGGTDTQYF. The CDR3 nucleotides are TGCGCCAGCAGCCAGCAACCTCTAGCGGGAGGCACAGATACGCAGTATTTT.

This chain joins TRBV4-2 and TRBJ2-7; D may be TRBD1 (6 bases). V lost 0 bases and J 1 base, leaving 10 bases between the germline ends. Per the germline V gene, CDR1 is LGHNA and CDR2 is YNFKEQ. The CDR3 runs to 15 residues. In nucleotides, the CDR3 is TGTGCCAGCAGCCAAGAGCCAGGGGTGTCCTACGAGCAGTACTTC. Translation: CASSQEPGVSYEQYF.

The rearrangement links TRBV9 to TRBJ2-2, with 7 bases aligning to TRBD1. There are 20 residues in the CDR3. V shed 4 bases, J shed 0 bases, and the junction held 18 bases outside the gene matches. Germline V lookup: CDR1 SGDLS, CDR2 YYNGEE. The CDR3 protein is CASSKVDPDRTPANTGELFF. In DNA, the CDR3 is TGTGCCAGCAGCAAAGTAGACCCGGACAGGACCCCCGCGAACACCGGGGAGCTGTTTTTT. Full variable domain (outside the CDR3, taken from reference TRBV9 and TRBJ2-2): DSGVTQTPKHLITATGQRVTLRCSPRSGDLSVYWYQQSLDQGLQFLIQYYNGEERAKGNILERFSAQQFPDLHSELNLSSLELGDSALYFCASSKVDPDRTPANTGELFFGEGSRLTVL.

J is TRBJ1-4 and V is TRBV30; D gene unclear. This CDR3 is built from 18 residues. Germline values: CDR1 GTSNPN, CDR2 SVGIG (reference sequence). V dropped 1 base and J dropped 3 bases, with 21 bases sitting between them. The CDR3: CAWSDIRSSNRANEKLFF. The DNA for the CDR3 is TGTGCCTGGAGTGATATAAGGAGTTCGAATCGGGCTAATGAAAAACTGTTTTTT.

The rearrangement uses TRBV18 and TRBJ2-7; D gene ambiguous. V was pared by 4 bases and J by 0 bases, with 16 bases between. CDR1 is KGHSH and CDR2 is LQKENI in the germline V gene. This CDR3 spans 16 amino acids. CDR3 protein: CASSQKLSLSSYEQYF. The CDR3 DNA sequence: TGTGCCAGCTCACAGAAACTTAGCCTGAGCTCCTACGAGCAGTACTTC.

The chain joins TRBV30 to TRBJ1-4; no definite D call. CDR1 is GTSNPN and CDR2 is SVGIG in the germline V gene (reference sequence). This CDR3 region has 14 residues. Trimming took off 0 bases at V and 4 bases at J, with 9 bases between the two ends. The CDR3 DNA sequence: TGTGCCTGGAGTGTCGGGATACTTAATGAAAAACTGTTTTTT. This codes for CAWSVGILNEKLFF.

V is TRBV10-3 and J is TRBJ2-7, with a possible D match to TRBD2 (6 bases). This CDR3 region has 15 residues. Germline lookup yields CDR1 ENHRY and CDR2 SYGVKD. V was cut by 4 bases and J by 1 base, with 14 bases left in between. The CDR3 DNA reads TGTGCCATCAGTGTCACTAGCTCGGGATCCTACGAGCAGTACTTC. Translated, it gives CAISVTSSGSYEQYF.

CDR3 coding DNA: TGCAGCGTTGGTCTCCAGAACTCCTACGAGCAGTACTTC. Its translation: CSVGLQNSYEQYF. This chain joins TRBV29-1 and TRBJ2-7; D is unclear. Germline-derived CDR1 and CDR2 are SQVTM and ANQGSEA. The CDR3 contains 13 residues. V lost 4 bases to trimming and J lost 0 bases, with 10 bases between them.

The chain employs TRBV7-9 and TRBJ2-7; D is possibly TRBD1 (6 bases). Trimming stripped 3 bases from V and 7 bases from J, with 22 bases between. Germline CDR1 SEHNR, CDR2 FQNEAQ (reference sequence). The CDR3 covers 16 residues. CDR3 bases: TGTGCCAGCAGCTTGGCAACCGGGACACTACAGAGGGAGCAGTACTTC. Amino acids: CASSLATGTLQREQYF.

J is TRBJ2-1 and V is TRBV27; TRBD2 agrees at 9 bases. This CDR3 comprises 15 residues. CDR1 is MNHEY and CDR2 is SMNVEV in the germline V gene (reference sequence). Germline trimming cut 3 bases from V and 7 bases from J; bases unmatched to any gene: 7. The CDR3 sequence is CASSLGGRAVNEQFF. CDR3 coding DNA: TGTGCCAGCAGTTTGGGCGGGAGGGCCGTGAATGAGCAGTTCTTC.

The chain has TRBV9 and TRBJ2-7, with D perhaps matching TRBD1 (6 bases). The V gene's germline CDR1 is SGDLS and CDR2 YYNGEE. The CDR3 consists of 14 residues. Trimming removed 4 bases at V and 2 bases at J, with 13 bases between. The CDR3 coding sequence is TGTGCCAGCAGCTCGGGACATATTGCCTACGAGCAGTACTTC. Its translation is CASSSGHIAYEQYF.

The chain links TRBV10-3 to TRBJ1-1, with D perhaps TRBD1 (5 bases). In germline, CDR1 is ENHRY, CDR2 SYGVKD. The CDR3 totals 13 residues. V gave up 11 bases and J gave up 8 bases, with 21 bases separating them. CDR3: CAVVGAKSPEAFF. The CDR3, as DNA: TGTGCCGTTGTTGGGGCCAAGTCCCCGGAAGCTTTCTTT.

This clone appeared a single time. V and J are TRBV5-6 and TRBJ2-3, with D tentatively TRBD2 (5 bases). V was trimmed by 4 bases and J by 3 bases, leaving 9 bases between them. The CDR3 loop spans 13 amino acids. Germline assignment: CDR1 SGHDT and CDR2 YYEEEE. For the CDR3, the DNA is TGTGCCAGCAGCGGGAGAAGGACAGATACGCAGTATTTT. It encodes CASSGRRTDTQYF.